These T cell receptor beta chains were read from a single sample in a study of blood T cell repertoires in COVID-19. Clones were read by immunoSEQ multiplex PCR, and TCRdb kept only the in-frame ones, dropping some. The sample lists approximately 250,000 clones; approximately 80% were seen once. The sample taken for sequencing was peripheral blood. Receptor source: a man aged 35 to 55 who had recovered from COVID-19. Each CDR3 is given with its conserved first and last residue. The order of the fields is D gene, J gene, V gene, clone size, CDR3 protein, CDR3 DNA. D genes are given only for firm matches. Where a row states a size, it is once, few, many or the class of an expanded clone; other rows omit it.

D gene: .
J gene: TRBJ1-1
V gene: TRBV30
clone size: .
CDR3 protein: CAWSLNSGQNEAFF
CDR3 DNA: TGTGCCTGGAGTCTCAACTCAGGACAGAATGAAGCTTTCTTT

D gene: .
J gene: TRBJ2-2
V gene: TRBV24-1
clone size: .
CDR3 protein: CATSDAGTSTGELFF
CDR3 DNA: TGTGCCACCAGTGATGCCGGGACTTCCACCGGGGAGCTGTTTTTT

D gene: .
J gene: TRBJ2-7
V gene: TRBV7-9
clone size: few
CDR3 protein: CASSLDGGSSYEQYF
CDR3 DNA: TGTGCCAGCAGCTTAGATGGGGGGAGCTCCTACGAGCAGTACTTC

D gene: .
J gene: TRBJ1-1
V gene: TRBV13
clone size: few
CDR3 protein: CASSPQTGRMNTEAFF
CDR3 DNA: TGTGCCAGCAGCCCCCAGACGGGAAGGATGAACACTGAAGCTTTCTTT

D gene: TRBD1
J gene: TRBJ1-5
V gene: TRBV6-2/TRBV6-3
clone size: .
CDR3 protein: CASSLPRQGSFGNQPQHF
CDR3 DNA: TGTGCCAGCAGTCTCCCTCGACAGGGAAGTTTTGGCAATCAGCCCCAGCATTTT

D gene: TRBD2
J gene: TRBJ2-6
V gene: TRBV7-9
clone size: .
CDR3 protein: CASSFLAGGPPGANVLTF
CDR3 DNA: TGTGCCAGCAGCTTTCTCGCGGGAGGGCCCCCTGGGGCCAACGTCCTGACTTTC

D gene: .
J gene: TRBJ1-1
V gene: TRBV7-9
clone size: .
CDR3 protein: CAWAPQSNTEAFF
CDR3 DNA: TGTGCCTGGGCCCCGCAGTCGAACACTGAAGCTTTCTTT

D gene: .
J gene: TRBJ1-2
V gene: TRBV6-5
clone size: .
CDR3 protein: CASSYYGQYGYTF
CDR3 DNA: TGTGCCAGCAGTTACTATGGACAGTATGGCTACACCTTC

D gene: .
J gene: TRBJ2-1
V gene: TRBV5-6
clone size: .
CDR3 protein: CASSLQAVSYNEQFF
CDR3 DNA: TGTGCCAGCAGCTTACAGGCAGTCTCCTACAATGAGCAGTTCTTC

D gene: TRBD1
J gene: TRBJ1-1
V gene: TRBV9
clone size: .
CDR3 protein: CASSGTGGFAEAFF
CDR3 DNA: TGTGCCAGCAGCGGGACAGGGGGTTTCGCTGAAGCTTTCTTT

D gene: TRBD1
J gene: TRBJ1-1
V gene: TRBV6-2/TRBV6-3
clone size: .
CDR3 protein: CASSGDRGYTEAFF
CDR3 DNA: TGTGCCAGCAGTGGGGACAGGGGGTACACTGAAGCTTTCTTT

D gene: TRBD1
J gene: TRBJ2-5
V gene: TRBV5-1
clone size: .
CDR3 protein: CASRRDRVETQYF
CDR3 DNA: TGCGCCAGCAGGCGGGACAGGGTGGAGACCCAGTACTTC

D gene: TRBD2
J gene: TRBJ2-7
V gene: TRBV5-4
clone size: .
CDR3 protein: CASSLNGGAGGKEQYF
CDR3 DNA: TGTGCCAGCAGCCTAAACGGTGGAGCGGGGGGTAAGGAGCAGTACTTC

D gene: TRBD1
J gene: TRBJ1-6
V gene: TRBV5-1
clone size: .
CDR3 protein: CASSLGGTGDSPLHF
CDR3 DNA: TGCGCCAGCAGCTTGGGGGGGACAGGGGATTCACCCCTCCACTTT

D gene: .
J gene: TRBJ1-2
V gene: TRBV3-1/TRBV3-2
clone size: .
CDR3 protein: CASSQVAGVGSGYTF
CDR3 DNA: TGTGCCAGCAGCCAAGTCGCGGGGGTAGGCTCTGGCTACACCTTC

D gene: TRBD1
J gene: TRBJ2-7
V gene: TRBV4-3
clone size: .
CDR3 protein: CASSRDRDRSYEQYF
CDR3 DNA: TGCGCCAGCAGCCGTGACCGGGACAGGTCCTACGAGCAGTACTTC

D gene: TRBD1
J gene: TRBJ2-7
V gene: TRBV5-1
clone size: .
CDR3 protein: CASSRSTGGRDFYEQYF
CDR3 DNA: TGCGCCAGCAGCCGATCGACAGGGGGCCGTGATTTTTACGAGCAGTACTTC

D gene: .
J gene: TRBJ1-2
V gene: TRBV6-5
clone size: .
CDR3 protein: CASSTTFLDGYTF
CDR3 DNA: TGTGCCAGTAGTACAACCTTTCTCGATGGCTACACCTTC

D gene: TRBD2
J gene: TRBJ2-3
V gene: TRBV11-3
clone size: .
CDR3 protein: CASSSRLAGATDTQYF
CDR3 DNA: TGTGCCAGCAGCTCCCGACTAGCGGGGGCCACAGATACGCAGTATTTT

D gene: TRBD2
J gene: TRBJ2-5
V gene: TRBV18
clone size: .
CDR3 protein: CASSPPGLAGGQETQYF
CDR3 DNA: TGTGCCAGCTCACCACCGGGACTAGCGGGGGGTCAAGAGACCCAGTACTTC

D gene: .
J gene: TRBJ2-5
V gene: TRBV11-3
clone size: .
CDR3 protein: CASSLGRAQETQYF
CDR3 DNA: TGTGCCAGCAGCTTAGGCAGGGCCCAAGAGACCCAGTACTTC

D gene: .
J gene: TRBJ2-7
V gene: TRBV7-9
clone size: .
CDR3 protein: CASSPGGRGLYEQYF
CDR3 DNA: TGTGCCAGCAGCCCAGGAGGACGGGGACTCTACGAGCAGTACTTC

D gene: .
J gene: TRBJ1-6
V gene: TRBV6-1
clone size: .
CDR3 protein: CASSESTGRIRPYNSPLHF
CDR3 DNA: TGTGCCAGCAGTGAATCTACAGGGAGAATCCGGCCCTATAATTCACCCCTCCACTTT

D gene: TRBD2
J gene: TRBJ2-5
V gene: TRBV6-6
clone size: once
CDR3 protein: CASSSEAGGGETQYF
CDR3 DNA: TGTGCCAGCAGTTCCGAAGCGGGAGGTGGGGAGACCCAGTACTTC

D gene: .
J gene: TRBJ1-1
V gene: TRBV6-1
clone size: .
CDR3 protein: CASTGLGAFEAFF
CDR3 DNA: TGTGCCAGCACCGGGCTAGGGGCCTTTGAAGCTTTCTTT

D gene: TRBD1
J gene: TRBJ1-5
V gene: TRBV15
clone size: .
CDR3 protein: CATSRDRGQPQHF
CDR3 DNA: TGTGCCACCAGCAGGGACAGGGGTCAGCCCCAGCATTTT

D gene: TRBD1
J gene: TRBJ1-1
V gene: TRBV5-4
clone size: .
CDR3 protein: CASSTIQGLSTEAFF
CDR3 DNA: TGTGCCAGCAGCACGATACAGGGGTTGAGCACTGAAGCTTTCTTT

D gene: TRBD2
J gene: TRBJ2-7
V gene: TRBV5-1
clone size: .
CDR3 protein: CASSLAPSGNTYEQYF
CDR3 DNA: TGCGCCAGCAGCTTGGCCCCTAGCGGGAATACCTACGAGCAGTACTTC

D gene: .
J gene: TRBJ2-2
V gene: TRBV5-4
clone size: .
CDR3 protein: CASGTSRTRDTGELFF
CDR3 DNA: TGTGCCAGCGGAACAAGCAGGACGAGGGACACCGGGGAGCTGTTTTTT

D gene: TRBD1
J gene: TRBJ1-1
V gene: TRBV12-5
clone size: .
CDR3 protein: CASGFYWTRGDEAFF
CDR3 DNA: TGTGCTAGTGGTTTTTATTGGACCAGGGGGGATGAAGCTTTCTTT

D gene: .
J gene: TRBJ2-2
V gene: TRBV6-5
clone size: .
CDR3 protein: CASSYSTRNSGELFF
CDR3 DNA: TGTGCCAGCAGTTACTCGACTAGGAATTCCGGGGAGCTGTTTTTT

D gene: TRBD1
J gene: TRBJ2-7
V gene: TRBV5-6
clone size: .
CDR3 protein: CASSPVGQVYEQYF
CDR3 DNA: TGTGCCAGCAGCCCGGTGGGACAGGTGTACGAGCAGTACTTC

D gene: .
J gene: TRBJ1-4
V gene: TRBV7-2
clone size: .
CDR3 protein: CASSLQGLELFF
CDR3 DNA: TGTGCCAGCAGCTTACAGGGTTTAGAACTGTTTTTT

D gene: .
J gene: TRBJ1-1
V gene: TRBV23-1
clone size: .
CDR3 protein: CASSIWGRDSEAFF
CDR3 DNA: TGCGCCAGCAGTATATGGGGCCGAGACAGTGAAGCTTTCTTT

D gene: TRBD2
J gene: TRBJ2-5
V gene: TRBV19
clone size: .
CDR3 protein: CASSIRDYRETQYF
CDR3 DNA: TGTGCCAGTAGTATACGGGACTATCGGGAGACCCAGTACTTC

D gene: TRBD2
J gene: TRBJ2-3
V gene: TRBV29-1
clone size: .
CDR3 protein: CSVGLASTDTQYF
CDR3 DNA: TGCAGCGTAGGACTAGCGAGCACAGATACGCAGTATTTT

D gene: TRBD1
J gene: TRBJ1-2
V gene: TRBV7-9
clone size: .
CDR3 protein: CASSLADTGTGYGYTF
CDR3 DNA: TGTGCCAGCAGCTTAGCAGACACAGGGACAGGCTATGGCTACACCTTC

D gene: TRBD1
J gene: TRBJ1-2
V gene: TRBV6-5
clone size: .
CDR3 protein: CASRKTGALGGYTF
CDR3 DNA: TGTGCCAGCAGGAAGACAGGGGCCCTCGGTGGCTACACCTTC

D gene: TRBD1
J gene: TRBJ1-1
V gene: TRBV5-5
clone size: .
CDR3 protein: CASRETGTVNTEAFF
CDR3 DNA: TGTGCCAGCAGAGAAACCGGGACAGTGAACACTGAAGCTTTCTTT

D gene: .
J gene: TRBJ1-1
V gene: TRBV10-3
clone size: .
CDR3 protein: CAISEPHERNTEAFF
CDR3 DNA: TGTGCCATCAGTGAGCCCCATGAGAGGAACACTGAAGCTTTCTTT

D gene: .
J gene: TRBJ2-1
V gene: TRBV5-1
clone size: once
CDR3 protein: CASSLAVSSNEQFF
CDR3 DNA: TGCGCCAGCAGCTTGGCCGTCTCCAGCAATGAGCAGTTCTTC

D gene: TRBD2
J gene: TRBJ2-3
V gene: TRBV4-1
clone size: .
CDR3 protein: CASSQETSGSNTDTQYF
CDR3 DNA: TGCGCCAGCAGCCAAGAGACTAGCGGGAGTAACACAGATACGCAGTATTTT

D gene: .
J gene: TRBJ2-1
V gene: TRBV7-2
clone size: few
CDR3 protein: CASRPSSYNEQFF
CDR3 DNA: TGTGCCAGCAGGCCGAGCTCCTACAATGAGCAGTTCTTC

D gene: .
J gene: TRBJ1-1
V gene: TRBV18
clone size: .
CDR3 protein: CASSEPGVAEAFF
CDR3 DNA: TGTGCCAGCTCAGAACCGGGGGTCGCTGAAGCTTTCTTT

D gene: TRBD1
J gene: TRBJ1-2
V gene: TRBV27
clone size: few
CDR3 protein: CASSFSGQGYGYTF
CDR3 DNA: TGTGCCAGCAGTTTTTCGGGACAGGGCTATGGCTACACCTTC

D gene: TRBD1
J gene: TRBJ1-2
V gene: TRBV7-2
clone size: .
CDR3 protein: CASSLEGANYGYTF
CDR3 DNA: TGTGCCAGCAGCTTGGAGGGGGCAAACTATGGCTACACCTTC

D gene: TRBD1
J gene: TRBJ1-1
V gene: TRBV27
clone size: .
CDR3 protein: CASSLLSPRGPVEAFF
CDR3 DNA: TGTGCCAGCAGTTTACTGAGCCCCAGGGGGCCTGTTGAAGCTTTCTTT

D gene: .
J gene: TRBJ2-7
V gene: TRBV21-1
clone size: .
CDR3 protein: CASSKVGGTGCVEAEEQYF
CDR3 DNA: TGTGCCAGCAGCAAAGTAGGAGGGACAGGGTGCGTTGAGGCTGAGGAGCAGTACTTC

D gene: .
J gene: TRBJ2-1
V gene: TRBV5-6
clone size: .
CDR3 protein: CASSGGGKSSYNEQFF
CDR3 DNA: TGTGCCAGCAGTGGGGGCGGTAAGAGCTCCTACAATGAGCAGTTCTTC

D gene: .
J gene: TRBJ1-4
V gene: TRBV5-6
clone size: .
CDR3 protein: CASSSLLQGTNEKLFF
CDR3 DNA: TGTGCCAGCAGCTCCTTACTACAGGGTACAAATGAAAAACTGTTTTTT

D gene: .
J gene: TRBJ2-2
V gene: TRBV27
clone size: .
CDR3 protein: CASSPGGGGGELFF
CDR3 DNA: TGTGCCAGCAGTCCAGGGGGCGGGGGCGGGGAGCTGTTTTTT

D gene: .
J gene: TRBJ2-1
V gene: TRBV15
clone size: .
CDR3 protein: CATSTYSYNEQFF
CDR3 DNA: TGTGCCACCAGCACGTACTCCTACAATGAGCAGTTCTTC

D gene: .
J gene: TRBJ1-6
V gene: TRBV4-1
clone size: .
CDR3 protein: CASSQMALKDGSSYNSPLHF
CDR3 DNA: TGCGCCAGCAGCCAAATGGCCTTAAAAGACGGGAGCTCCTATAATTCACCCCTCCACTTT

D gene: .
J gene: TRBJ1-2
V gene: TRBV30
clone size: .
CDR3 protein: CAWTGTRNHGYTF
CDR3 DNA: TGTGCCTGGACCGGTACCAGGAACCATGGCTACACCTTC

D gene: TRBD1
J gene: TRBJ1-1
V gene: TRBV18
clone size: .
CDR3 protein: CASSAMPPGGAMNTEAFF
CDR3 DNA: TGTGCCAGCTCAGCAATGCCCCCAGGGGGCGCGATGAACACTGAAGCTTTCTTT

D gene: .
J gene: TRBJ2-5
V gene: TRBV7-2
clone size: .
CDR3 protein: CASSLDLTVPQYF
CDR3 DNA: TGTGCCAGCAGCTTAGACCTCACAGTTCCCCAGTACTTC

D gene: .
J gene: TRBJ2-3
V gene: TRBV7-8
clone size: .
CDR3 protein: CASSLGFTGTDTQYF
CDR3 DNA: TGTGCCAGCAGCTTAGGATTTACGGGCACAGATACGCAGTATTTT

D gene: .
J gene: TRBJ2-7
V gene: TRBV27
clone size: once
CDR3 protein: CASSSFAGASYEQYF
CDR3 DNA: TGTGCCAGCAGTTCCTTTGCGGGCGCTTCCTACGAGCAGTACTTC

D gene: TRBD2
J gene: TRBJ2-2
V gene: TRBV11-2
clone size: .
CDR3 protein: CASSPTSGGMKAGELFF
CDR3 DNA: TGTGCCAGCAGCCCGACTAGCGGGGGCATGAAGGCCGGGGAGCTGTTTTTT

D gene: .
J gene: TRBJ1-2
V gene: TRBV6-5
clone size: .
CDR3 protein: CASTRFGGDGGYTF
CDR3 DNA: TGTGCCAGCACCCGTTTTGGAGGGGATGGTGGCTACACCTTC